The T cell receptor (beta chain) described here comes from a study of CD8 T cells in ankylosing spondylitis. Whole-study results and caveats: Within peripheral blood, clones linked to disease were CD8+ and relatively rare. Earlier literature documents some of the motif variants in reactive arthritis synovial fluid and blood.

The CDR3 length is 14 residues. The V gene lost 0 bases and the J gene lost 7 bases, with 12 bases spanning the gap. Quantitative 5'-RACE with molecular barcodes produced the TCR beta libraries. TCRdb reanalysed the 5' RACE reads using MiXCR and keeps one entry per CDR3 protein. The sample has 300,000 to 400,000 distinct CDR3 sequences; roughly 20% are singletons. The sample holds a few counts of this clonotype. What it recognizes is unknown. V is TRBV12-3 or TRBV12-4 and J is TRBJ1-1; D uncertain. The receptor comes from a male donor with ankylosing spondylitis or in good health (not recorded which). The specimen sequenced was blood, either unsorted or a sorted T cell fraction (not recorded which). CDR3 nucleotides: TGTGCCAGCAGTTTAGCAGGGTATGGAGTTGAAGCTTTCTTT. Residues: CASSLAGYGVEAFF.